The entry below gives a single TCR beta chain sequence along with its context. TCRdb's copy holds only in-frame clones and misses some; the assay was immunoSEQ multiplex PCR. The repertoire holds about 64,000 clones, with roughly four fifths as singletons. The ends were cut back, 7 bases at V and 9 bases at J, with 19 bases in the middle. Germline CDR1 reads LNHDA; CDR2 reads SQIVND (reference sequence). The CDR3 has 14 residues. This specimen belongs to a study of blood T cell repertoires in COVID-19. On the study more broadly: Acute and convalescent COVID-19 specimens originated in the United States, Italy and Spain. From T cells, B-cell-depleted T cells, or PBMCs came the material, which was cDNA or gDNA.

The TCR comes from a human donor in a cohort sampled during active COVID-19. The specimen was peripheral blood. The genes are TRBV19 and TRBJ2-1; D is uncertain. The CDR3 DNA is TGTGCCAGTACCCCCCAGCCGCAGGTGGGTGAGCAGTTCTTC. This gives the protein CASTPQPQVGEQFF.